Shown below are 30 T cell receptor beta chains from a single sample sequenced in a study of response to subunit inactivated influenza vaccine. TCRdb re-derived calls from the RT-PCR reads in MiXCR, one entry per CDR3 protein. The sample holds 250,000 to 350,000 distinct CDR3 sequences, 22% seen once. Material: PBMCs from blood, obtained less than 22 months after vaccination. Every receptor here comes from a man aged 45 to 70 who received an inactivated influenza vaccine.

The chain links TRBV12-3 or TRBV12-4 to TRBJ1-6; 8 positions agree with TRBD1. This CDR3 region has 14 residues. V shed 5 bases and J 9 bases; nucleotides not matched to a gene: 6. The CDR3 is CASSLDRGRSPLHF. DNA for the CDR3: TGTGCCAGCAGTCTAGACAGGGGTCGTTCACCCCTCCACTTT.

The sample holds a few counts of this clonotype. V and J are TRBV9 and TRBJ2-7, with D tentatively TRBD1 (5 bases). The germline CDR1 and CDR2 sequences are SGDLS and YYNGEE. V dropped 3 bases and J dropped 8 bases, with 21 bases sitting between them. The CDR3 has 15 residues. CDR3 sequence reads: CASSEGLDLWLKQYF. The CDR3 DNA follows: TGTGCCAGCAGCGAGGGGCTGGATCTCTGGTTGAAGCAGTACTTC. Filled out from reference TRBV9 and TRBJ2-7, the complete variable domain reads DSGVTQTPKHLITATGQRVTLRCSPRSGDLSVYWYQQSLDQGLQFLIQYYNGEERAKGNILERFSAQQFPDLHSELNLSSLELGDSALYFCASSEGLDLWLKQYFGPGTRLTVT.

This clonotype was seen a few times. This chain connects TRBV7-9 to TRBJ2-3; no definite D call. V was trimmed by 5 bases and J by 5 bases, leaving 8 bases between them. The CDR3 is 12 amino acids. CDR1 is SEHNR, CDR2 FQNEAQ, per germline (reference sequence). CDR3 amino acids: CASSTSLDTQYF. The CDR3 DNA sequence: TGTGCCAGCAGCACCTCGCTAGATACGCAGTATTTT.

This clonotype was picked up a small number of times. The chain recombines TRBV30 with TRBJ2-3, with TRBD2 as a possible D gene (5 bases). V dropped 0 bases and J dropped 2 bases, with 12 bases sitting between them. CDR3 length: 15 amino acids. The germline V gene encodes CDR1 GTSNPN and CDR2 SVGIG (reference sequence). This CDR3 reads CAWSVRRRNTDTQYF. The CDR3 DNA follows: TGTGCCTGGAGTGTACGCAGGAGGAACACAGATACGCAGTATTTT. The full variable domain, rest sourced from reference TRBV30 and TRBJ2-3, is SQTIHQWPATLVQPVGSPLSLECTVEGTSNPNLYWYRQAAGRGLQLLFYSVGIGQISSEVPQNLSASRPQDRQFILSSKKLLLSDSGFYLCAWSVRRRNTDTQYFGPGTRLTVL.

The chain combines TRBV20-1 with TRBJ2-3, with 7 bases fitting TRBD2. The ends lost 1 base at V and 3 bases at J; junction bases unmatched: 10. CDR1 and CDR2 from the germline V gene are DFQATT and SNEGSKA (reference sequence). There are 16 residues in the CDR3. The chain's CDR3 is CSARASTSLITDTQYF. As DNA, the CDR3 is TGCAGTGCTAGAGCCTCGACTAGCTTGATAACAGATACGCAGTATTTT.

The sample holds a few counts of this clonotype. This chain connects TRBV12-3 or TRBV12-4 to TRBJ2-3; 7 bases agree with TRBD2. This CDR3 is built from 15 residues. Trimming removed 3 bases from V and 5 bases from J; junction bases left unmatched: 8. CDR3 region: CASSFWAGAGDTQYF. The CDR3 region has the DNA TGTGCCAGCAGTTTCTGGGCGGGAGCCGGAGATACGCAGTATTTT.

This chain uses TRBV3-1 with TRBJ1-5; a weak D match, TRBD1 (6 bases). V lost 1 base and J lost 2, with 9 bases in between. Germline V gene sequence: CDR1 LGHDT, CDR2 YNNKEL (reference sequence). This CDR3 is 15 amino acids long. The CDR3 DNA sequence: TGTGCCAGCAGCCAAGGAAGACAGGGCAATCAGCCCCAGCATTTT. Translation: CASSQGRQGNQPQHF.

This clonotype came up many times. The chain recombines TRBV20-1 with TRBJ1-5; TRBD1 matches at 7 bases. Germline V gene data show CDR1 as DFQATT and CDR2 as SNEGSKA (reference sequence). The CDR3 extends over 13 amino acids. The V gene end was trimmed by 5 bases and the J gene end by 5 bases; junction bases not matched to a gene: 6. CDR3 sequence reads: CSASRQGDQPQHF. The CDR3, as DNA: TGCAGTGCTTCAAGACAGGGCGATCAGCCCCAGCATTTT.

V gene TRBV19 combines with J gene TRBJ1-1; weak D call: TRBD1 (5 bases). Trimming removed 6 bases from V and 3 bases from J, with 8 bases in between. The CDR3 consists of 12 residues. CDR1 LNHDA and CDR2 SQIVND come from the germline V gene (reference sequence). The CDR3 DNA follows: TGTGCCAGTAGATGGGGGGACACTGAAGCTTTCTTT. Amino acids: CASRWGDTEAFF.

The rearrangement uses TRBV7-9 and TRBJ2-5; 11 positions match TRBD2. V gave up 6 bases and J gave up 5 bases; unmatched junction bases: 8. The CDR3 has 15 residues. Germline lookup yields CDR1 SEHNR and CDR2 FQNEAQ (reference sequence). This chain's CDR3 is CASRPLAGGLETQYF. The CDR3, as DNA: TGTGCCAGCAGGCCTCTAGCGGGAGGTTTGGAGACCCAGTACTTC.

The chain has TRBV6-1 and TRBJ2-2, with TRBD2 matching over 9 bases. Germline V gene lookup returns CDR1 MNHNS and CDR2 SASEGT. The V segment lost 3 bases and the J segment 5 bases; nucleotides outside the gene matches: 4. This CDR3 is 15 amino acids long. This chain's CDR3 is CASSETSGITGELFF. The CDR3 DNA sequence: TGTGCCAGCAGTGAGACTAGCGGTATTACCGGGGAGCTGTTTTTT.

V is TRBV20-1 and J is TRBJ2-5; unclear D gene. This CDR3 contains 15 residues. V shed 6 bases and J shed 2 bases, with 19 bases lying between them. CDR1 and CDR2 (germline): DFQATT, SNEGSKA (reference sequence). The CDR3 DNA sequence: TGCAGTGCCGAAAGGATGGGCGGACGGCAAGAGACCCAGTACTTC. Its protein product is CSAERMGGRQETQYF.

The J gene is TRBJ2-6, the V gene TRBV19; 12 bases fit TRBD2. The V gene end was trimmed by 1 base and the J gene end by 2 bases; junction bases not matched to a gene: 6. CDR1 is LNHDA and CDR2 is SQIVND in the germline V gene (reference sequence). CDR3 length equals 19 residues. The CDR3 DNA follows: TGTGCCAGTAGTATAGCGGCGACTAGCGGGAGTCCTGGGGCCAACGTCCTGACTTTC. Translation gives CASSIAATSGSPGANVLTF.

The chain joins TRBV15 to TRBJ2-3; D ambiguous. CDR3 length: 14 residues. Germline values: CDR1 LNHNV, CDR2 YYDKDF (reference sequence). Trimming pared 3 bases from V and 0 bases from J, leaving 7 bases between. This CDR3 reads CATSSRGSTDTQYF. The CDR3 DNA reads as TGTGCCACCAGCAGCCGAGGTAGCACAGATACGCAGTATTTT.

This chain connects TRBV20-1 to TRBJ2-3; D tentatively fits TRBD1 or TRBD2 (5 bases each). Germline V gene sequence: CDR1 DFQATT, CDR2 SNEGSKA (reference sequence). This CDR3 is 14 amino acids long. V was cut by 4 bases and J by 1 base, with 12 bases left in between. CDR3 bases: TGCAGTGCTACCCAGGTGGGGGGCACAGATACGCAGTATTTT. Its protein is CSATQVGGTDTQYF.

The table lists this clonotype with a few counts. The rearrangement joins TRBV5-1 to TRBJ2-3, with TRBD2 matching 10 bases. V dropped 3 bases and J dropped 0; count of bases not matched to a gene: 7. The CDR3 runs 17 residues. CDR1 and CDR2 from the germline V gene are SGHRS and YFSETQ. The CDR3 spells CASSSISLAGSTDTQYF. Written as DNA, the CDR3 is TGCGCCAGCAGCTCGATATCACTAGCGGGGAGCACAGATACGCAGTATTTT.

In this sample, this clonotype turned up a few times. The V gene is TRBV6-2 or TRBV6-3, the J gene TRBJ1-2; possible D gene TRBD1, 5 bases. Germline V gene lookup returns CDR1 MNHEY and CDR2 SVGEGT. This CDR3 is built from 13 residues. Trimming took off 6 bases at V and 5 bases at J, with 13 bases between the two ends. CDR3 sequence: CASRPGQIYGYTF. CDR3 DNA sequence: TGTGCCAGCAGACCCGGACAAATATATGGCTACACCTTC.

The chain carries TRBV20-1 and TRBJ2-1, with 12 nucleotides matching TRBD2. Germline V CDR1 and CDR2: DFQATT, SNEGSKA (reference sequence). This CDR3 contains 16 residues. J gave up 7 bases and V 5 bases, and 12 bases lay outside the gene matches. The CDR3 sequence: CSAARPTSGSRNEQFF. CDR3 sequence (DNA): TGCAGTGCTGCAAGGCCGACTAGCGGGAGTAGAAATGAGCAGTTCTTC.

This clonotype turned up a few times. The chain joins TRBV5-1 to TRBJ2-3; TRBD1 agrees at 7 bases. The CDR3 runs 17 residues. Germline CDR1 SGHRS, CDR2 YFSETQ. The V and J ends lost 3 bases and 2 bases, in that order; junction bases with no gene match: 12. CDR3 nucleotides: TGCGCCAGCAGCTCCACCGAACAGGGGTCACACACAGATACGCAGTATTTT. The encoded protein is CASSSTEQGSHTDTQYF.

Many counts were recorded for this clonotype. The V and J genes are TRBV10-3 and TRBJ1-2; no reliable D call. CDR1 is ENHRY and CDR2 is SYGVKD in the germline V gene. The CDR3 runs to 13 residues. Deletions cut 8 bases from V and 0 bases from J, with 10 bases between. The CDR3 DNA follows: TGTGCCATCTTGGGCCCGGCTAACTATGGCTACACCTTC. Its protein product is CAILGPANYGYTF.

The V gene is TRBV6-5, the J gene TRBJ1-1, with 8 bases identical to TRBD1. Trimming took 2 bases from V and 7 from J; bases not matched to a gene: 18. Germline V gene lookup returns CDR1 MNHEY and CDR2 SVGAGI. The CDR3 has 18 amino acids. For the CDR3, the DNA is TGTGCCAGCAGTTACCAGATGGGGTGGACAGGGCTAGACTATGAAGCTTTCTTT. Its protein product is CASSYQMGWTGLDYEAFF.

The chain employs TRBV28 and TRBJ1-2; the D gene is possibly TRBD1 (5 bases). The germline CDR1 and CDR2 sequences are MDHEN and SYDVKM. V was shortened by 6 bases and J by 2 bases, with 13 bases between the two germline ends. The length of the CDR3 is 14 residues. Here the CDR3 reads CASRTGRRNYGYTF. The CDR3 coding sequence is TGTGCCAGCAGGACGGGACGGAGGAACTATGGCTACACCTTC.

The genes are TRBV6-6 and TRBJ2-7; D is undetermined. Trimming left V 6 bases short and J 1 base short, with 10 bases between. Germline lookup yields CDR1 MNHNY and CDR2 SVGAGI (reference sequence). This CDR3 is 13 amino acids long. The CDR3 nucleotides read TGTGCCAGCAGACCTGATCCGTCCTACGAGCAGTACTTC. This gives the protein CASRPDPSYEQYF.

This clonotype was seen more than once but under ten times. The genes are TRBV7-2 and TRBJ2-1; D unresolved. Germline V lookup: CDR1 SGHTA, CDR2 FQGNSA. V was pared by 3 bases and J by 5 bases, with 8 bases between. This CDR3 contains 13 residues. For the CDR3, the DNA is TGTGCCAGCAGCTTGTCTCGCGACAATGAGCAGTTCTTC. It translates to CASSLSRDNEQFF.

The V gene is TRBV6-5, the J gene TRBJ1-1, with D possibly being TRBD1 (5 bases). This CDR3 is 14 amino acids long. Germline CDR1 is MNHEY and CDR2 is SVGAGI. With 4 bases removed from V and 1 base from J, the gap between germline ends came to 10 bases. The CDR3: CASSWGLTNTEAFF. The CDR3 region has the DNA TGTGCCAGCAGTTGGGGACTCACGAACACTGAAGCTTTCTTT.

The J gene is TRBJ2-3, the V gene TRBV30; 9 nucleotides agree with TRBD1. V lost 3 bases, J lost 10 bases, and 14 bases stayed unmatched. The V gene's germline CDR1 is GTSNPN and CDR2 SVGIG (reference sequence). CDR3 size: 15 residues. The CDR3 coding sequence is TGTGCCTGGAGGGACAGGGGTCTTTCGTCTACTGCGCAGTATTTT. As protein: CAWRDRGLSSTAQYF.

This clonotype came up a few times. V gene TRBV4-2 combines with J gene TRBJ2-3; TRBD2 might be the D (6 bases). V lost 0 bases and J lost 8, with 18 bases in between. CDR1 is LGHNA, CDR2 YNFKEQ, per germline. This CDR3 is built from 16 residues. The CDR3 sequence is CASSQDRGGTDGTQYF. CDR3 bases: TGTGCCAGCAGCCAAGATCGTGGAGGGACTGATGGTACGCAGTATTTT.

This clonotype has a count of ten or more. The chain carries TRBV24-1 and TRBJ2-2, with TRBD1 identical over 8 bases. This CDR3 has 15 residues. V lost 9 bases, J lost 5 bases, and 10 bases stayed unmatched. Germline CDR1 is KGHDR and CDR2 is SFDVKD. CDR3 sequence reads: CATGQGRPSTGELFF. In nucleotides, the CDR3 is TGTGCCACCGGACAGGGCCGGCCCTCTACCGGGGAGCTGTTTTTT.

This CDR3 is CASSQEWDSALNEQFF. DNA of the CDR3: TGCGCCAGCAGCCAAGAGTGGGACTCCGCTTTGAATGAGCAGTTCTTC. The rearrangement links TRBV4-3 to TRBJ2-1; a possible D gene is TRBD2 (6 bases). The V gene lost 0 bases and the J gene lost 7 bases, with 16 bases spanning the gap. CDR3 size: 16 residues. The germline CDR1 and CDR2 sequences are LGHNA and YSLEER.

In this sample, this clonotype turned up a few times. The rearrangement joins TRBV6-6 to TRBJ1-1; the D gene is possibly TRBD1 (6 bases). Looked up from germline, CDR1 is MNHNY and CDR2 is SVGAGI (reference sequence). V lost 1 base and J lost 8, with 11 bases in between. The CDR3 is made up of 13 amino acids. This CDR3 is CASSYLQGMEAFF. In DNA, the CDR3 is TGTGCCAGCAGTTACTTACAGGGTATGGAAGCTTTCTTT.